These T cell receptor beta chains were read from a single sample in a study of CD8 T cells in Susac syndrome. TCRdb used MiXCR to reprocess the immunoSEQ multiplex PCR reads, holding one entry per CDR3 protein. The sample has roughly 250,000 distinct CDR3 sequences, 96% seen once. Sequenced material: CD4+ T cells from PBMCs. The receptors were gathered from a human donor with Susac syndrome. The CDR3 runs from the conserved cysteine through the conserved F or W. The D gene is left open where the match is weak. Rows may omit the clone size; those that give it use once, few, many or a size class.

d_call clone_size cdr3_length j_call v_call cdr3_nt cdr3_aa
TRBD1 NA 17 TRBJ2-1 TRBV25-1 TGTGCCAGCAGTGAATACGGGACAGGGGCAAACTACAATGAGCAGTTCTTC CASSEYGTGANYNEQFF
TRBD1 NA 14 TRBJ1-2 TRBV5-4 TGTGCCAGCAGCTTGGCCAGGGGGCAGAACGGCTACACCTTC CASSLARGQNGYTF
NA NA 13 TRBJ2-7 TRBV27 TGTGCCAGCACCCTCAGGCCTGGCAGCGAGCAGTACTTC CASTLRPGSEQYF
NA NA 13 TRBJ1-1 TRBV25-1 TGTGCCAGCCCTCTGGGGCATTCCACTGAAGCTTTCTTT CASPLGHSTEAFF
NA NA 15 TRBJ2-3 TRBV9 TGTGCCAGCAGCGTAGACTCCTCCTCTACAGATACGCAGTATTTT CASSVDSSSTDTQYF
NA NA 14 TRBJ2-7 TRBV7-9 TGTGCCAGCAGCTTAGCGCCCAGGGGGGGCGAGCAGTACTTC CASSLAPRGGEQYF
TRBD1 NA 12 TRBJ2-7 TRBV20-1 TGCAGTGCTAGGGGACAGGGCTACGAGCAGTACTTC CSARGQGYEQYF
NA NA 15 TRBJ1-4 TRBV11-3 TGTGCCAGCAGCTCCCGCGGAAGCTTTAATGAAAAACTGTTTTTT CASSSRGSFNEKLFF
NA once 16 TRBJ2-6 TRBV27 TGTGCCAGCAAGCAGGGGAAGGTCGCTGGGGCCAACGTCCTGACTTTC CASKQGKVAGANVLTF
TRBD2 NA 17 TRBJ2-5 TRBV27 TGTGCCAGCAGTCTGCTAGCGGGAGGGGGGAGTCGGTGGACCCAGTACTTC CASSLLAGGGSRWTQYF
NA once 13 TRBJ1-2 TRBV29-1 TGCAGCGTTGAGCGACAGACCATCTATGGCTACACCTTC CSVERQTIYGYTF
TRBD2 once 15 TRBJ2-1 TRBV29-1 TGCAGCGTTAGACTAGCGGGAGGTAGTGGGAATGAGCAGTTCTTC CSVRLAGGSGNEQFF
NA NA 13 TRBJ2-5 TRBV2 TGTGCCGGGGGAGATACCAGCCAAGAGACCCAGTACTTC CAGGDTSQETQYF
NA NA 15 TRBJ2-3 TRBV19 TGTGCCAGTAGTGGTCAGACCACTAGCACAGATACGCAGTATTTT CASSGQTTSTDTQYF
TRBD2 once 14 TRBJ2-3 TRBV2 TGTGCCAGCCGACTAGCGGAAACCTCAGATACGCAGTATTTT CASRLAETSDTQYF
TRBD1 NA 13 TRBJ1-5 TRBV29-1 TGCAGCGTGGGGACAGTCAGCAATCAGCCCCAGCATTTT CSVGTVSNQPQHF
NA NA 14 TRBJ1-5 TRBV5-6 TGTGCCAGCAGCGGAGGGACTGCGGGACAGCCCCAGCATTTT CASSGGTAGQPQHF
NA NA 16 TRBJ2-5 TRBV13 TGTGCCAGCAGCTCCGAAGATCGGGGCCTACAAGAGACCCAGTACTTC CASSSEDRGLQETQYF
NA NA 16 TRBJ1-2 TRBV2 TGTGCCAGCAGGTGGGGGTCCTCGAGGGATAACTATGGCTACACCTTC CASRWGSSRDNYGYTF
NA NA 14 TRBJ2-2 TRBV30 TGTGCCTGGAAGGGTAGCGGAAACACCGGGGAGCTGTTTTTT CAWKGSGNTGELFF
NA NA 13 TRBJ1-1 TRBV5-1 TGCGCCAGCGGGAGGATCGGCGACACTGAAGCTTTCTTT CASGRIGDTEAFF
NA NA 13 TRBJ2-5 TRBV29-1 TGCAGCTGGAAGGACAGTAAACAAGAGACCCAGTACTTC CSWKDSKQETQYF
TRBD1 few 13 TRBJ1-5 TRBV20-1 TGCAGTGCTAGCCGACAGGGGGATCAGCCCCAGCATTTT CSASRQGDQPQHF
NA NA 13 TRBJ1-1 TRBV3-1 TGTGCCAGCAGAACCGCGGAAAACACTGAAGCTTTCTTT CASRTAENTEAFF
NA once 18 TRBJ2-2 TRBV9 TGTGCCAGCAGCGTGAACCGGGACCGCTTTGACCAGGCCGGGGAGCTGTTTTTT CASSVNRDRFDQAGELFF
NA NA 15 TRBJ2-1 TRBV2 TGTGCCAGCAGCGACTCTAAGGGGAAGGCGAATGAGCAGTTCTTC CASSDSKGKANEQFF
TRBD1 NA 17 TRBJ2-7 TRBV28 TGTGCCAGCACCGGGGACAGGGGGGGTCAAAGGAGGTACGAGCAGTACTTC CASTGDRGGQRRYEQYF
TRBD1 NA 13 TRBJ2-7 TRBV12-3/TRBV12-4 TGTGCCAGCCGATCGACAGGGGTATACGAGCAGTACTTC CASRSTGVYEQYF
NA NA 14 TRBJ1-2 TRBV27 TGTGCCAGCAGTTTATCGGCAGCCGAATATGGCTACACCTTC CASSLSAAEYGYTF
TRBD1 once 16 TRBJ2-7 TRBV20-1 TGCAGTGCTAGACCCTTCCGGGACAGGAGATCCTACGAGCAGTACTTC CSARPFRDRRSYEQYF
TRBD2 NA 13 TRBJ2-1 TRBV2 TGTGCCAGCAGGGTAGCGGGAGCGGATGAGCAGTTCTTC CASRVAGADEQFF
NA NA 15 TRBJ2-2 TRBV12-3/TRBV12-4 TGTGCCAGCAGTTTATTTAATGAGAACACCGGGGAGCTGTTTTTT CASSLFNENTGELFF
NA NA 13 TRBJ2-7 TRBV27 TGTGCCAGCAGCTCAAAGGGCCGCTACGAGCAGTACTTC CASSSKGRYEQYF
NA NA 16 TRBJ2-7 TRBV9 TGTGCCAGCAGCCCCAGAGGGGGCGGGAGCTCCTACGAGCAGTACTTC CASSPRGGGSSYEQYF
NA NA 13 TRBJ2-1 TRBV11-3 TGTGCCAGCAGCTTGGCGGACTACAATGAGCAGTTCTTC CASSLADYNEQFF
NA NA 15 TRBJ2-7 TRBV15 TGTGCCACCAGCAGAGCAACGGGCAGGCCCGGCGAGCAGTACTTC CATSRATGRPGEQYF
TRBD1 few 15 TRBJ2-4 TRBV18 TGTGCCAGCTCACGGGACAGTTTGGCCAAAAACATTCAGTACTTC CASSRDSLAKNIQYF
NA NA 11 TRBJ1-5 TRBV2 TGTGCCAGCAGTGCGGGGCAGCCCCAGCATTTT CASSAGQPQHF
NA NA 16 TRBJ2-7 TRBV5-1 TGCGCCAGCAGCTTCGGGCGCCCCGGAGGTATCTACGAGCAGTACTTC CASSFGRPGGIYEQYF